This T cell receptor (beta chain) was captured by sequencing in a study of control samples from healthy donors and cancer patients. The table came from immunoSEQ multiplex PCR; TCRdb's copy has only in-frame clones and leaves some out. This sample carries about 51,000 clones, 88% of them seen once, and the ten largest clones take roughly 43%. Germline CDR1 is LGHNT and CDR2 is FRNRAP. V lost 0 bases and J 6 bases, leaving 11 bases between the germline ends. The CDR3 runs to 15 residues. The chain joins TRBV12-5 to TRBJ2-2, with D possibly being TRBD2 (5 bases). The source is a man in his fifties or sixties with head and neck cancer. Sequencing used PBMCs. CDR3 loop: CASGLVLAGAGELFF. The CDR3 DNA reads as TGTGCTAGTGGTTTGGTGCTAGCTGGGGCCGGGGAGCTGTTTTTT.